These T cell receptor beta chains were read from a single sample in a study of blood T cell repertoires in COVID-19. Profiling relied on immunoSEQ multiplex PCR, and the TCRdb table lists in-frame clones only, not all of them. The data show a few hundred thousand clones, around 90% seen once. The material sequenced was peripheral blood. All receptors derive from a woman in her thirties or forties who had recovered from COVID-19. Each CDR3 is given with its conserved first and last residue. Each record gives: CDR3 DNA, CDR3 protein, J gene, V gene, clone size, D gene. The D gene is left open where the match is weak. Clone size is stated in some rows and not others, as once, few, many or a class when expanded.

CDR3nt: TGTGCCAGCAGCTTGGTTGGTAGCGGAGAGTACAATGAGCAGTTCTTC
CDR3aa: CASSLVGSGEYNEQFF
j_gene: TRBJ2-1
v_gene: TRBV5-6
abundance: -
d_gene: -

CDR3nt: TGTGCCAGCAGTTTTTGGGGGGGACAGGGGGCTTCAGGTTCTGGCTACACCTTC
CDR3aa: CASSFWGGQGASGSGYTF
j_gene: TRBJ1-2
v_gene: TRBV27
abundance: -
d_gene: TRBD1

CDR3nt: TGTGCCAGCAGCTCCCGGGCAGGGAGGGGGATGAACACTGAAGCTTTCTTT
CDR3aa: CASSSRAGRGMNTEAFF
j_gene: TRBJ1-1
v_gene: TRBV27
abundance: -
d_gene: -

CDR3nt: TGTGCCAGCAGCTTAATGGGACAGGGGGCAGATACGCAGTATTTT
CDR3aa: CASSLMGQGADTQYF
j_gene: TRBJ2-3
v_gene: TRBV7-2
abundance: -
d_gene: TRBD1

CDR3nt: TGCGCCAGCAGCTTGGCCGGGCAGGGCTCCAATCAGCCCCAGCATTTT
CDR3aa: CASSLAGQGSNQPQHF
j_gene: TRBJ1-5
v_gene: TRBV5-1
abundance: -
d_gene: -

CDR3nt: TGTGCCAGCAGCGCCTCCTCTGAGGACAGCGTGACGGGCTATGGCTACACCTTC
CDR3aa: CASSASSEDSVTGYGYTF
j_gene: TRBJ1-2
v_gene: TRBV9
abundance: -
d_gene: -

CDR3nt: TGTGCCAGTAAGACAGCGTACACTGAAGCTTTCTTT
CDR3aa: CASKTAYTEAFF
j_gene: TRBJ1-1
v_gene: TRBV19
abundance: -
d_gene: -

CDR3nt: TGCGCCAGCAGCCAAGACGGACTAGAGAAGGGAGTTACGCAGTATTTT
CDR3aa: CASSQDGLEKGVTQYF
j_gene: TRBJ2-3
v_gene: TRBV4-1
abundance: -
d_gene: TRBD2

CDR3nt: TGTGCTAGTGGTTCTCGTCCCGGGACTAGCTCCCAAGAGACCCAGTACTTC
CDR3aa: CASGSRPGTSSQETQYF
j_gene: TRBJ2-5
v_gene: TRBV12-5
abundance: -
d_gene: TRBD2

CDR3nt: TGTGCCAGCAGACAGGGGGGTATCGATCAGCCCCAGCATTTT
CDR3aa: CASRQGGIDQPQHF
j_gene: TRBJ1-5
v_gene: TRBV28
abundance: -
d_gene: TRBD1

CDR3nt: TGTGCCAGCAGCTCCGCCGCCAGAACAGGGGGCGGTCAAGAGACCCAGTACTTC
CDR3aa: CASSSAARTGGGQETQYF
j_gene: TRBJ2-5
v_gene: TRBV11-3
abundance: -
d_gene: TRBD1

CDR3nt: TGTGCCGTGAAAGGCGGGAGCGGAGATACGCAGTATTTT
CDR3aa: CAVKGGSGDTQYF
j_gene: TRBJ2-3
v_gene: TRBV6-6
abundance: -
d_gene: TRBD2

CDR3nt: TGTGCCACTCTTCGTAGCGGGACCACCGGGGAGCTGTTTTTT
CDR3aa: CATLRSGTTGELFF
j_gene: TRBJ2-2
v_gene: TRBV6-5
abundance: few
d_gene: TRBD2

CDR3nt: TGTGCCATCAGTGGGGAGCCCGGGAGTTACACCTACGAGCAGTACTTC
CDR3aa: CAISGEPGSYTYEQYF
j_gene: TRBJ2-7
v_gene: TRBV10-3
abundance: -
d_gene: -

CDR3nt: TGTGCCAGCAGCTTGGCGCCCCTAGGTTCCGGGGTTGGCTCCTACGAGCAGTACTTC
CDR3aa: CASSLAPLGSGVGSYEQYF
j_gene: TRBJ2-7
v_gene: TRBV5-4
abundance: -
d_gene: -

CDR3nt: TGCGCCAGCAGCCAACGCGGGGTCAGCACCGGGGAGCTGTTTTTT
CDR3aa: CASSQRGVSTGELFF
j_gene: TRBJ2-2
v_gene: TRBV4-1
abundance: -
d_gene: -

CDR3nt: TGTGCCAGCAGTTACTCGATATCCGGCTCCTACGAGCAGTACTTC
CDR3aa: CASSYSISGSYEQYF
j_gene: TRBJ2-7
v_gene: TRBV6-5
abundance: -
d_gene: -

CDR3nt: TGCGCCAGCAGCCAAGTCACAGGAAACAATGAGCAGTTCTTC
CDR3aa: CASSQVTGNNEQFF
j_gene: TRBJ2-1
v_gene: TRBV4-1
abundance: few
d_gene: -

CDR3nt: TGTGCCAGCAGTTTGCAGGGTAGGAATGAGCAGTTCTTC
CDR3aa: CASSLQGRNEQFF
j_gene: TRBJ2-1
v_gene: TRBV27
abundance: -
d_gene: -

CDR3nt: TGTGCTAGTGGTTGGAAAGGACTAGCGGGAGTATATGAGCAGTTCTTC
CDR3aa: CASGWKGLAGVYEQFF
j_gene: TRBJ2-1
v_gene: TRBV12-5
abundance: -
d_gene: TRBD2

CDR3nt: TGTGCCAGCAGTCCAGGACTAGCGGGGAGCACAGATACGCAGTATTTT
CDR3aa: CASSPGLAGSTDTQYF
j_gene: TRBJ2-3
v_gene: TRBV11-3
abundance: -
d_gene: TRBD2

CDR3nt: TGTGCCAGCTTGGGGACTAGCGGAACCACAGATACGCAGTATTTT
CDR3aa: CASLGTSGTTDTQYF
j_gene: TRBJ2-3
v_gene: TRBV6-5
abundance: -
d_gene: TRBD2

CDR3nt: TGCGCCAGCAGCCAAGTTCATCAGACAACTAATGAAAAACTGTTTTTT
CDR3aa: CASSQVHQTTNEKLFF
j_gene: TRBJ1-4
v_gene: TRBV4-1
abundance: -
d_gene: -

CDR3nt: TGTGCCAGCAGTGTACTAGCGGGAGGGGACGAGCAGTACTTC
CDR3aa: CASSVLAGGDEQYF
j_gene: TRBJ2-7
v_gene: TRBV2
abundance: -
d_gene: TRBD2

CDR3nt: TGTGCCAGTTCCGGGACTAGCGGGAAGGTTGAGCAGTTCTTC
CDR3aa: CASSGTSGKVEQFF
j_gene: TRBJ2-1
v_gene: TRBV6-5
abundance: -
d_gene: TRBD2

CDR3nt: TGTGCCAGTAGTCTCCGTAGCGGGAGGGCCAACGAGCAGTACTTC
CDR3aa: CASSLRSGRANEQYF
j_gene: TRBJ2-7
v_gene: TRBV19
abundance: -
d_gene: TRBD2

CDR3nt: TGCGCCAGCAGCTTGGCGCTAGCGGGAGGGCCGGGCACCGGGGAGCTGTTTTTT
CDR3aa: CASSLALAGGPGTGELFF
j_gene: TRBJ2-2
v_gene: TRBV5-1
abundance: once
d_gene: TRBD2

CDR3nt: TGCGCCAGCAGCTTGGAAGCGGGAGGAATTGCCTACGAGCAGTACTTC
CDR3aa: CASSLEAGGIAYEQYF
j_gene: TRBJ2-7
v_gene: TRBV5-1
abundance: once
d_gene: TRBD2

CDR3nt: TGTGCCAGCAGCCCCGAGTCTCCTAGCGGAAATTACAATGAGCAGTTCTTC
CDR3aa: CASSPESPSGNYNEQFF
j_gene: TRBJ2-1
v_gene: TRBV21-1
abundance: -
d_gene: -

CDR3nt: TGTGCCAGCTCACCGACCCTCGCAGGGGCCCACGAGCAGTACTTC
CDR3aa: CASSPTLAGAHEQYF
j_gene: TRBJ2-7
v_gene: TRBV18
abundance: -
d_gene: -

CDR3nt: TGTGCCAGTAGTGTACAGGGGTGGGGCACTGAAGCTTTCTTT
CDR3aa: CASSVQGWGTEAFF
j_gene: TRBJ1-1
v_gene: TRBV19
abundance: -
d_gene: TRBD1

CDR3nt: TGTGCCAGCAGTGAGACTAGCGAGTCCTACAATGAGCAGTTCTTC
CDR3aa: CASSETSESYNEQFF
j_gene: TRBJ2-1
v_gene: TRBV2
abundance: once
d_gene: TRBD2

CDR3nt: TGTGCCAGCAGCACAGGACAGGGAGGAGAGACCCAGTACTTC
CDR3aa: CASSTGQGGETQYF
j_gene: TRBJ2-5
v_gene: TRBV7-9
abundance: -
d_gene: TRBD1

CDR3nt: TGTGCCAGCAGCATGTTCCGGGGAGCGGGGAACATTCAGTACTTC
CDR3aa: CASSMFRGAGNIQYF
j_gene: TRBJ2-4
v_gene: TRBV28
abundance: -
d_gene: TRBD2

CDR3nt: TGTGCCAGCAGTTGGGGAGGGATCCAGTACGAGCAGTACTTC
CDR3aa: CASSWGGIQYEQYF
j_gene: TRBJ2-7
v_gene: TRBV28
abundance: -
d_gene: TRBD2

CDR3nt: TGTGCCAGCTCACCGGGGGACTGGGGGTCCAATGAGCAGTTCTTC
CDR3aa: CASSPGDWGSNEQFF
j_gene: TRBJ2-1
v_gene: TRBV18
abundance: -
d_gene: -

CDR3nt: TGTGCCAGCAGTTTCACAGTGAACACTGAAGCTTTCTTT
CDR3aa: CASSFTVNTEAFF
j_gene: TRBJ1-1
v_gene: TRBV12-3/TRBV12-4
abundance: -
d_gene: -

CDR3nt: TGCGCCAGCAGCTTGGCCCGGTTTGAGCAGTTCTTC
CDR3aa: CASSLARFEQFF
j_gene: TRBJ2-1
v_gene: TRBV5-1
abundance: -
d_gene: -

CDR3nt: TGCGCCAGCAGCGCAATAGCGGGGGATGCCTACAATGAGCAGTTCTTC
CDR3aa: CASSAIAGDAYNEQFF
j_gene: TRBJ2-1
v_gene: TRBV5-1
abundance: -
d_gene: TRBD2

CDR3nt: TGTGCCAGCAGTGAATTGGGAGGAGTGAATCAGCCCCAGCATTTT
CDR3aa: CASSELGGVNQPQHF
j_gene: TRBJ1-5
v_gene: TRBV6-1
abundance: once
d_gene: -

CDR3nt: TGCGCCAGCAGCCTAGCAAAGGGGCTACCGGGACAGAAGAATGAAAAACTGTTTTTT
CDR3aa: CASSLAKGLPGQKNEKLFF
j_gene: TRBJ1-4
v_gene: TRBV4-1
abundance: -
d_gene: TRBD1

CDR3nt: TGTGCCAGCAGCTTAGGGACTAGCAACAATGAGCAGTTCTTC
CDR3aa: CASSLGTSNNEQFF
j_gene: TRBJ2-1
v_gene: TRBV7-8
abundance: -
d_gene: TRBD2

CDR3nt: TGCAGTGCCACACAGAATGAGCAGTTCTTC
CDR3aa: CSATQNEQFF
j_gene: TRBJ2-1
v_gene: TRBV20-1
abundance: -
d_gene: -

CDR3nt: TGTGCCAGCAGTGGCCGGGGGGCTAGCGGGACCTACGAGCAGTACTTC
CDR3aa: CASSGRGASGTYEQYF
j_gene: TRBJ2-7
v_gene: TRBV27
abundance: -
d_gene: TRBD2

CDR3nt: TGTGCCAGCAGCCAAGAGGGTGGGGAGAAGCGGTCCTACGAGCAGTACTTC
CDR3aa: CASSQEGGEKRSYEQYF
j_gene: TRBJ2-7
v_gene: TRBV3-1/TRBV3-2
abundance: -
d_gene: -

CDR3nt: TGTGCCAGCAGCTCTTGGAGGGCCGCTTCCAATGAGCAGTTCTTC
CDR3aa: CASSSWRAASNEQFF
j_gene: TRBJ2-1
v_gene: TRBV7-2
abundance: -
d_gene: -

CDR3nt: TGTGCCAGCAGCGCCAGACAGGGAGTCCTCAATAACTATGGCTACACCTTC
CDR3aa: CASSARQGVLNNYGYTF
j_gene: TRBJ1-2
v_gene: TRBV9
abundance: -
d_gene: TRBD1

CDR3nt: TGTGCCGGGCCCGACGGAGCGGGAGGACGGTCCTACGAGCAGTACTTC
CDR3aa: CAGPDGAGGRSYEQYF
j_gene: TRBJ2-7
v_gene: TRBV30
abundance: -
d_gene: TRBD2

CDR3nt: TGTGCCACCCTACCTGGGGACAGAGCGAACACCGGGGAGCTGTTTTTT
CDR3aa: CATLPGDRANTGELFF
j_gene: TRBJ2-2
v_gene: TRBV19
abundance: -
d_gene: TRBD1

CDR3nt: TGTGCCAGCCGGAGGGATAGCAATCAGCCCCAGCATTTT
CDR3aa: CASRRDSNQPQHF
j_gene: TRBJ1-5
v_gene: TRBV6-5
abundance: -
d_gene: -

CDR3nt: TGCGCCAGCAGACGAGACAGGGGTCAGCAGTACTTC
CDR3aa: CASRRDRGQQYF
j_gene: TRBJ2-7
v_gene: TRBV23-1
abundance: -
d_gene: TRBD1

CDR3nt: TGTGCCACCAGTGATCCACCTGGGCCAACGTCCACCACCGGGGAGCTGTTTTTT
CDR3aa: CATSDPPGPTSTTGELFF
j_gene: TRBJ2-2
v_gene: TRBV24-1
abundance: -
d_gene: -

CDR3nt: TGTGCCTGGAGTTTTGGGGGGGCTCGACAGCCCCAGCATTTT
CDR3aa: CAWSFGGARQPQHF
j_gene: TRBJ1-5
v_gene: TRBV30
abundance: -
d_gene: -

CDR3nt: TGTGCCAGCAGTGAAGCGGGGCAGGACTATGGCTACACCTTC
CDR3aa: CASSEAGQDYGYTF
j_gene: TRBJ1-2
v_gene: TRBV6-1
abundance: -
d_gene: -

CDR3nt: TGTGCCAGCTCACCCACGGCGGGAGGGCTTCACAATGAGCAGTTCTTC
CDR3aa: CASSPTAGGLHNEQFF
j_gene: TRBJ2-1
v_gene: TRBV18
abundance: -
d_gene: TRBD2